The rows below give T cell receptor beta chains drawn from one sample of a study of CXCR3-negative and CXCR3-positive naive CD8 T cells. TCRdb re-analyzed the 5' RACE reads; it lists each CDR3 protein once, without DNA. The listing contains under 25,000 distinct CDR3 sequences. Sequencing was performed on memory CD8+ T cells from blood. These receptors originate from a human donor in good health. Some clones in this sample may be carry-over from other donors' samples. Both conserved end residues are part of each CDR3. Size is omitted from some rows. Given values are once, few, many or a class for expanded clones.

>TRBJ2-5|15|-|TRBV7-9
CASSPGEGMMETQYF
>TRBJ2-7|17|-|TRBV4-1
CASSQDGSGYPSYEQYF
>TRBJ2-1|15|-|TRBV10-3
CAISESGGAYNEQFF
>TRBJ2-5|18|-|TRBV28
CASSFWGLAGDPQETQYF
>TRBJ2-7|11|-|TRBV12-3/TRBV12-4
CASSHSYEQYF
>TRBJ2-3|15|-|TRBV6-4
CASSDSSGGADTQYF
>TRBJ2-3|12|-|TRBV28
CASSLNVDTQYF
>TRBJ2-7|14|-|TRBV29-1
CSVPTSGGAGEQYF
>TRBJ2-7|12|-|TRBV2
CASMDSDYEQYF
>TRBJ2-7|13|-|TRBV20-1
CSARDRASYEQYF
>TRBJ2-5|18|-|TRBV20-1
CSARDSALTRPLQETQYF
>TRBJ2-3|16|-|TRBV10-3
CAISEPPGLGTDTQYF
>TRBJ1-1|13|-|TRBV20-1
CSARQAGYTEAFF
>TRBJ2-7|14|-|TRBV28
CATRGARRTYEQYF
>TRBJ2-7|13|-|TRBV2
CASSGTYGDEQYF
>TRBJ1-1|14|-|TRBV14
CASSQGPSGTEAFF
>TRBJ1-5|18|-|TRBV12-3/TRBV12-4
CASSLSWAGGGIRQPQHF
>TRBJ1-2|16|-|TRBV29-1
CSVAGLQGPTNYGYTF
>TRBJ1-1|16|-|TRBV11-3
CASSLVGFVRGTEAFF
>TRBJ2-1|16|medium-sized|TRBV15
CATSRVGLALYNEQFF
>TRBJ2-7|16|-|TRBV7-2
CASSLGGRTSPYEQHF
>TRBJ2-7|15|-|TRBV7-9
CASSRGLSISYEQYF
>TRBJ2-7|16|-|TRBV20-1
CSARDPSGGDFYEQYF
>TRBJ2-1|17|-|TRBV29-1
CSVEYPTSGGPVNEQFF